This is a list of T cell receptor beta chains from one sample in a study of siplizumab effects on memory and regulatory T cells. Here immunoSEQ multiplex PCR was the method, and the copy in TCRdb shows in-frame clones only, minus some. The sample has around 94,000 clones, 92% seen once. Sample: CD4+ T cells sorted from blood. The receptor source for this set is a human donor in good health. Both conserved end residues are part of each CDR3. The order of the fields is D gene, clone size, V gene, J gene, CDR3 protein, CDR3 DNA. The D gene is left open where the match is weak. A row's size may be missing; if present it is once, few, many or a size class.

D: TRBD1
size: once
V: TRBV7-9
J: TRBJ2-7
CDR3: CASSGDRTYEQYF
DNA: TGTGCCAGCAGCGGGGACAGAACCTACGAGCAGTACTTC

D: TRBD1
size: NA
V: TRBV2
J: TRBJ1-1
CDR3: CASSQGQVRTEAFF
DNA: TGTGCCAGCAGCCAAGGACAGGTTCGAACTGAAGCTTTCTTT

D: NA
size: NA
V: TRBV11-2
J: TRBJ2-7
CDR3: CASSISGPRDYEQYF
DNA: TGTGCCAGCAGCATAAGTGGCCCCCGCGACTACGAGCAGTACTTC

D: NA
size: NA
V: TRBV5-4
J: TRBJ2-7
CDR3: CASSLTVSEQYF
DNA: TGTGCCAGCAGTTTGACAGTATCCGAGCAGTACTTC

D: NA
size: NA
V: TRBV7-6
J: TRBJ1-3
CDR3: CASSLNSLVPGNTIYF
DNA: TGTGCCAGCAGCCTCAACAGCCTGGTGCCTGGAAACACCATATATTTT

D: NA
size: NA
V: TRBV18
J: TRBJ1-1
CDR3: CASSPGHKGPGEAFF
DNA: TGTGCCAGCTCACCGGGACACAAAGGACCTGGTGAAGCTTTCTTT

D: NA
size: NA
V: TRBV11-2
J: TRBJ1-2
CDR3: CASSLVGSPNYGYTF
DNA: TGTGCCAGCAGCTTAGTGGGAAGTCCTAACTATGGCTACACCTTC

D: NA
size: NA
V: TRBV27
J: TRBJ1-6
CDR3: CASSSPGEVLGSNSPLHF
DNA: TGTGCCAGCAGTTCCCCAGGGGAGGTCTTGGGGTCTAATTCACCCCTCCACTTT

D: NA
size: once
V: TRBV7-3
J: TRBJ2-7
CDR3: CASSPSVGEQYF
DNA: TGTGCCAGCAGCCCATCGGTCGGCGAGCAGTACTTC

D: TRBD1
size: NA
V: TRBV5-1
J: TRBJ1-6
CDR3: CASSPRTGENSPLHF
DNA: TGCGCCAGCAGCCCCCGGACAGGGGAGAATTCACCCCTCCACTTT

D: NA
size: NA
V: TRBV6-5
J: TRBJ2-2
CDR3: CASRVLAGELFF
DNA: TGTGCCAGCAGGGTTCTGGCCGGGGAGCTGTTTTTT

D: NA
size: few
V: TRBV2
J: TRBJ1-2
CDR3: CASSEGGWGYTF
DNA: TGTGCCAGCAGTGAGGGGGGTTGGGGCTACACCTTC

D: NA
size: NA
V: TRBV7-8
J: TRBJ2-2
CDR3: CASSLPRGRPGELFF
DNA: TGTGCCAGCAGCTTACCCCGGGGGCGCCCCGGGGAGCTGTTTTTT

D: NA
size: NA
V: TRBV5-4
J: TRBJ1-1
CDR3: CASSSGGLDTEAFF
DNA: TGTGCCAGCAGCTCGGGGGGGCTCGACACTGAAGCTTTCTTT

D: NA
size: NA
V: TRBV6-1
J: TRBJ1-1
CDR3: CASSGSRGTITEAFF
DNA: TGTGCCAGCAGTGGCTCGCGGGGGACGATAACTGAAGCTTTCTTT

D: NA
size: few
V: TRBV7-9
J: TRBJ1-2
CDR3: CASSQRGPPYGYTF
DNA: TGTGCCAGCAGTCAGAGGGGACCCCCCTATGGCTACACCTTC

D: NA
size: few
V: TRBV6-6
J: TRBJ2-1
CDR3: CASSYRKSSYNEQFF
DNA: TGTGCCAGCAGTTACCGGAAAAGCTCCTACAATGAGCAGTTCTTC

D: NA
size: NA
V: TRBV5-1
J: TRBJ1-6
CDR3: CASKTGALENSPLHF
DNA: TGCGCCAGCAAAACGGGGGCGTTGGAGAATTCACCCCTCCACTTT

D: NA
size: NA
V: TRBV7-9
J: TRBJ2-5
CDR3: CASSSDYGQETQYF
DNA: TGTGCCAGCAGCTCCGACTACGGACAAGAGACCCAGTACTTC

D: NA
size: NA
V: TRBV5-4
J: TRBJ2-2
CDR3: CASSSQGYTGELFF
DNA: TGTGCCAGCAGCTCCCAGGGTTACACCGGGGAGCTGTTTTTT

D: TRBD2
size: NA
V: TRBV19
J: TRBJ2-5
CDR3: CASSISSSGKETQYF
DNA: TGTGCCAGTAGTATTTCGTCCAGCGGGAAGGAGACCCAGTACTTC

D: NA
size: NA
V: TRBV5-5
J: TRBJ2-7
CDR3: CASSLGLGTGGAYEQYF
DNA: TGTGCCAGCAGCTTGGGGCTGGGCACAGGGGGGGCCTACGAGCAGTACTTC

D: NA
size: NA
V: TRBV28
J: TRBJ2-3
CDR3: CASSLGAALSTDTQYF
DNA: TGTGCCAGCAGTTTAGGGGCGGCCCTTAGCACAGATACGCAGTATTTT

D: NA
size: NA
V: TRBV5-1
J: TRBJ2-3
CDR3: CASSLGASTDTQYF
DNA: TGCGCCAGCAGTTTAGGGGCTAGCACAGATACGCAGTATTTT

D: NA
size: NA
V: TRBV5-1
J: TRBJ1-2
CDR3: CASSSQTPNYGYTF
DNA: TGCGCCAGCAGCTCCCAGACACCAAACTATGGCTACACCTTC

D: TRBD1
size: NA
V: TRBV2
J: TRBJ1-2
CDR3: CARRGQGATNYGYTF
DNA: TGTGCGCGGAGGGGACAGGGGGCCACTAACTATGGCTACACCTTC

D: NA
size: NA
V: TRBV19
J: TRBJ1-4
CDR3: CASSIGHSATNEKLFF
DNA: TGTGCCAGTAGTATAGGACACAGTGCAACTAATGAAAAACTGTTTTTT

D: NA
size: NA
V: TRBV6-6
J: TRBJ1-3
CDR3: CASTRDGSSGNTIYF
DNA: TGTGCCAGCACAAGGGACGGGAGCTCTGGAAACACCATATATTTT

D: NA
size: NA
V: TRBV28
J: TRBJ2-7
CDR3: CASSLLVYEQYF
DNA: TGTGCCAGCAGTCTGCTAGTATACGAGCAGTACTTC

D: NA
size: NA
V: TRBV19
J: TRBJ2-2
CDR3: CASSIQGTNTGELFF
DNA: TGTGCCAGTAGTATCCAGGGAACGAACACCGGGGAGCTGTTTTTT

D: NA
size: NA
V: TRBV6-4
J: TRBJ1-2
CDR3: CASSDRGSDSFDGYTF
DNA: TGTGCCAGCAGTGACCGGGGGTCGGACAGCTTTGATGGCTACACCTTC

D: NA
size: NA
V: TRBV28
J: TRBJ1-2
CDR3: CASSYGIYGYTF
DNA: TGTGCCAGCAGTTACGGGATCTATGGCTACACCTTC

D: TRBD1
size: NA
V: TRBV7-2
J: TRBJ1-5
CDR3: CASSLGGDRVRQPQHF
DNA: TGTGCCAGCAGCTTAGGGGGGGACAGGGTTCGTCAGCCCCAGCATTTT

D: NA
size: NA
V: TRBV25-1
J: TRBJ1-6
CDR3: CASSESGALSYNSPLHF
DNA: TGTGCCAGCAGTGAATCAGGGGCCCTCTCCTATAATTCACCCCTCCACTTT

D: NA
size: once
V: TRBV6-6
J: TRBJ2-5
CDR3: CASSYWETQYF
DNA: TGTGCCAGCAGTTACTGGGAGACCCAGTACTTC

D: NA
size: NA
V: TRBV29-1
J: TRBJ1-4
CDR3: CSVGRGQSGEKLFF
DNA: TGCAGCGTTGGGAGGGGTCAATCGGGTGAAAAACTGTTTTTT

D: NA
size: NA
V: TRBV19
J: TRBJ2-7
CDR3: CASSRERSSYEQYF
DNA: TGTGCCAGTAGTAGGGAGCGATCCTCCTACGAGCAGTACTTC

D: TRBD2
size: NA
V: TRBV9
J: TRBJ2-1
CDR3: CASSVLAGGEQFF
DNA: TGTGCCAGCAGCGTGTTAGCGGGTGGTGAGCAGTTCTTC

D: NA
size: NA
V: TRBV4-1
J: TRBJ1-1
CDR3: CASSRDLQGTNPRNTEAFF
DNA: TGCGCCAGCAGCCGAGACCTACAGGGCACCAACCCTCGGAACACTGAAGCTTTCTTT

D: TRBD1
size: NA
V: TRBV6-5
J: TRBJ1-5
CDR3: CASSPDRGKNQPQHF
DNA: TGTGCCAGCAGCCCGGACAGGGGAAAGAATCAGCCCCAGCATTTT

D: TRBD2
size: NA
V: TRBV7-2
J: TRBJ2-1
CDR3: CASSLRLAGSYNEQFF
DNA: TGTGCCAGCAGCCTGAGACTAGCCGGGTCCTACAATGAGCAGTTCTTC